This passage covers 28 T cell receptor beta chains from one sample sequenced in a study of blood T cells in healthy people across ages. Together with a sample-barcoded 5' primer, a J-beta primer mix was included in a second PCR lasting roughly 7 to 11 cycles. Each CDR3 protein gets one entry after TCRdb re-called the 5' RACE reads with MiXCR. The top ten hold 7% to 9% of the sample, which has about 1.5 million distinct CDR3 sequences, roughly 40% seen once. Sequenced sample: blood. The receptors were gathered from a young woman in good health.

Regarding this clonotype: A junction boundary mismatches the germline segment, possibly from a read error. The chain recombines TRBV2 with TRBJ2-4; no firm D call. The closer fit of TRBJ2-7 to the DNA end suggests the J call may be wrong. The CDR3 extends over 12 amino acids. CDR1 and CDR2 from the germline V gene are SNHLY and FYNNEI. CDR3 loop: CASSAQINEQYF. CDR3 nucleotides: TGTGCCAGTAGTGCTCAGATTAACGAGCAGTACTTC.

The gene calls are TRBV6-5 and TRBJ2-3; D is perhaps TRBD1 (5 bases). This CDR3 has 15 residues. Trimming cost V 2 bases and J 0 bases, with 9 bases left between them. Germline V gene data show CDR1 as MNHEY and CDR2 as SVGAGI. Written as DNA, the CDR3 is TGTGCCAGCAGTTACGCACAGGCTAGCACAGATACGCAGTATTTT. The encoded protein is CASSYAQASTDTQYF.

The chain joins TRBV6-1 to TRBJ2-7, with D perhaps matching TRBD2 (6 bases). The CDR3 sequence is 15 residues long. V was clipped by 1 base and J by 1 base, with 11 bases between them. Germline V gene sequence: CDR1 MNHNS, CDR2 SASEGT. CDR3 loop: CASSEGLASSYEQYF. In DNA, the CDR3 is TGTGCCAGCAGTGAAGGGCTAGCGAGTTCCTACGAGCAGTACTTC.

V is TRBV10-3 and J is TRBJ1-1; D is unresolved. The CDR3 runs 13 residues. Germline CDR1 ENHRY, CDR2 SYGVKD. Trimming stripped 8 bases from V and 1 base from J, with 11 bases between. This CDR3 reads CAIEAGANTEAFF. Here the CDR3 DNA reads TGTGCCATCGAGGCGGGCGCGAACACTGAAGCTTTCTTT.

V usage is TRBV5-1 and J usage is TRBJ2-3, with D perhaps matching TRBD1 (6 bases). Trimming removed 4 bases at V and 5 bases at J, with 17 bases between. The germline gives CDR1 SGHRS, CDR2 YFSETQ. This CDR3 region has 15 residues. The CDR3 nucleotides are TGCGCCAGCAGCACCAGGACAGTAGCAGGAGATACGCAGTATTTT. Protein sequence: CASSTRTVAGDTQYF.

V usage is TRBV3-1 and J usage is TRBJ2-7; D remains ambiguous. Germline-derived CDR1 and CDR2 are LGHDT and YNNKEL (reference sequence). CDR3 size: 14 residues. V lost 2 bases and J 9 bases, leaving 17 bases between the germline ends. The CDR3, as DNA: TGTGCCAGCAGCCAACGGTCTGCGGACCGAGGGCAGTACTTC. Protein product: CASSQRSADRGQYF.

The gene calls are TRBV12-3 or TRBV12-4 and TRBJ2-3, with 7 positions matching TRBD2. The CDR3 runs 13 residues. Trimming took 6 bases from V and 4 from J; bases not matched to a gene: 4. CDR3 DNA: TGTGCCAGCAGGCCGGGGAGGGCAGATACGCAGTATTTT. It codes for CASRPGRADTQYF.

The chain uses TRBV10-3 and TRBJ2-1, with TRBD2 identical over 8 bases. The CDR3 has 17 residues. Germline lookup yields CDR1 ENHRY and CDR2 SYGVKD. The J segment lost 0 bases and the V segment lost 4 bases, leaving 8 bases of the junction unmatched. The CDR3 region is CAISALTSGTSYNEQFF. The CDR3 DNA reads TGTGCCATCAGTGCGTTAACTAGCGGAACCTCCTACAATGAGCAGTTCTTC.

The chain carries TRBV15 and TRBJ2-4, with TRBD2 matching 9 bases. The DNA end lines up better with TRBJ2-5; the J call may be wrong. The CDR3 runs to 16 residues. Germline values: CDR1 LNHNV, CDR2 YYDKDF (reference sequence). CDR3 sequence (DNA): TGTGCCACCAGCAGAGGACTAGCGGACCCCCAAGAGACCCAGTACTTC. It encodes CATSRGLADPQETQYF.

Comment on this clonotype: One end of the junction does not line up with germline, which may come from a read error. The CDR3 protein is CSVRNSPSGVSDEQYF. The CDR3 DNA sequence: TGCAGCGTAAGAAACTCGCCGAGCGGAGTCTCCGACGAGCAGTACTTC. The chain recombines TRBV29-1 with TRBJ2-7, with a weak D call TRBD2 (5 bases). Germline V lookup: CDR1 SQVTM, CDR2 ANQGSEA. CDR3 size: 16 residues.

The chain recombines TRBV9 with TRBJ2-3, with D perhaps given as TRBD1 or TRBD2 (5 bases each). V was clipped by 1 base and J by 3 bases, with 18 bases between them. CDR3 length: 17 residues. Germline V gene lookup returns CDR1 SGDLS and CDR2 YYNGEE. CDR3 DNA: TGTGCCAGCAGCGTATCTGGGGGTAGTCCGGGTACAGATACGCAGTATTTT. It is translated as CASSVSGGSPGTDTQYF.

V and J are TRBV6-5 and TRBJ2-2; D gene uncertain. Germline V gives CDR1 MNHEY, CDR2 SVGAGI. The CDR3 has 16 residues. V was shortened by 2 bases and J by 0 bases, with 10 bases between the two germline ends. The CDR3 coding sequence is TGTGCCAGCAGTTACGGCCAAGCGCCGAACACCGGGGAGCTGTTTTTT. It encodes CASSYGQAPNTGELFF.

The CDR3 is CASSFEQPSSYNEQFF. The CDR3 region has the DNA TGTGCCAGCAGCTTCGAACAACCAAGCTCCTACAATGAGCAGTTCTTC. V is TRBV6-5 and J is TRBJ2-1; no clear D gene. Trimming removed 6 bases at V and 0 bases at J, with 15 bases between. CDR3 length: 16 amino acids. Germline-derived CDR1 and CDR2 are MNHEY and SVGAGI.

This clonotype was picked up a small number of times. The V gene is TRBV4-1, the J gene TRBJ2-7; 10 bases map to TRBD2. V trimming: 0 bases; J trimming: 8 bases; junction bases outside the gene matches: 7. Germline CDR1 MGHRA, CDR2 YSYEKL. The CDR3 spans 15 residues. The CDR3 DNA reads TGCGCCAGCAGCCAAGATCCTAGCGGGAGTATCAAGCAGTACTTC. Translating it yields CASSQDPSGSIKQYF.

The chain combines TRBV15 with TRBJ2-1, with D perhaps matching TRBD2 (6 bases). Germline V gene data show CDR1 as LNHNV and CDR2 as YYDKDF (reference sequence). This CDR3 spans 15 amino acids. Trimming took 0 bases from V and 4 from J, leaving 10 bases between them. CDR3 DNA sequence: TGTGCCACCAGCAGAGATATGGGACTGTACAATGAGCAGTTCTTC. This codes for CATSRDMGLYNEQFF.

In this sample, this clonotype turned up a few times. The genes are TRBV5-1 and TRBJ2-1; D possibly corresponds to TRBD2 (5 bases). The CDR3 consists of 14 residues. V was trimmed by 0 bases and J by 5 bases, leaving 9 bases between them. Per the germline V gene, CDR1 is SGHRS and CDR2 is YFSETQ. The CDR3, as DNA: TGCGCCAGCAGCTTGGTGAGGGATCACAATGAGCAGTTCTTC. Translated, it gives CASSLVRDHNEQFF.

The sample holds a few counts of this clonotype. The gene calls are TRBV4-1 and TRBJ2-7; weak D call: TRBD2 (6 bases). The CDR3 sequence is 14 residues long. CDR1 and CDR2 from the germline V gene are MGHRA and YSYEKL. The V end lost 1 base, the J end lost 3 bases, and 10 bases lay between the germline ends. For the CDR3, the DNA is TGCGCCAGCAGCCAAGCGGAGGGCTACTACGAGCAGTACTTC. Amino acid sequence: CASSQAEGYYEQYF.

V usage is TRBV2 and J usage is TRBJ2-2; TRBD2 is a possible D gene (6 bases). This CDR3 comprises 11 residues. Germline lookup yields CDR1 SNHLY and CDR2 FYNNEI. V lost 8 bases and J 8 bases, leaving 9 bases between the germline ends. CDR3 DNA: TGTGCCAGCGGGGACTGGGGGGAGCTGTTTTTT. Translated, it gives CASGDWGELFF.

This clonotype came up a few times. This sequence joins TRBV7-8 and TRBJ1-6, with a possible D match to TRBD1 (5 bases). Germline V CDR1 and CDR2: SGHVS, FQNEAQ. Deletions cut 5 bases from V and 0 bases from J, with 14 bases between. The CDR3 is made up of 17 amino acids. Written as DNA, the CDR3 is TGTGCCAGCAGCGAGAGACAGCTACACTCCTATAATTCACCCCTCCACTTT. Translating it yields CASSERQLHSYNSPLHF.

The chain joins TRBV6-6 to TRBJ1-1, with D perhaps TRBD1 (5 bases). The V and J ends lost 0 bases and 5 bases respectively, with 13 bases between them. Germline CDR1 reads MNHNY; CDR2 reads SVGAGI (reference sequence). CDR3 length: 15 residues. The CDR3 DNA sequence: TGTGCCAGCAGTTACTCCTCCCAGGGAAGAACTGAAGCTTTCTTT. Amino acids: CASSYSSQGRTEAFF.

This chain connects TRBV6-1 to TRBJ2-1, with 7 nucleotides matching TRBD2. The CDR3 has 16 residues. Trimming took 1 base from V and 4 from J; bases not matched to a gene: 7. Germline assignment: CDR1 MNHNS and CDR2 SASEGT. The CDR3 loop is CASSEVASGKYNEQFF. CDR3 nucleotides: TGTGCCAGCAGTGAAGTTGCTAGCGGAAAATACAATGAGCAGTTCTTC.

This chain connects TRBV4-1 to TRBJ1-2; the D gene is possibly TRBD1 (6 bases). This CDR3 comprises 15 residues. From germline, CDR1 is MGHRA and CDR2 YSYEKL. The germline V and J ends were trimmed by 4 bases and 3 bases, with 15 bases remaining between them. The CDR3 sequence: CASSPTGIPDYGYTF. CDR3 DNA sequence: TGCGCCAGCAGCCCAACAGGGATTCCGGACTATGGCTACACCTTC.

The chain employs TRBV25-1 and TRBJ1-2; TRBD1 matches 7 bases. V was pared by 8 bases and J by 7 bases, with 7 bases of the junction left unmatched. Germline V gene sequence: CDR1 MGHDK, CDR2 SYGVNS. This CDR3 is built from 12 residues. The CDR3: CASEDRALGYTF. The CDR3 DNA sequence: TGTGCCAGCGAAGACAGGGCCCTTGGCTACACCTTC.

The CDR3 region is CSATRGPSYNEQFF. For the CDR3, the DNA is TGCAGTGCCACTCGGGGGCCGTCCTACAATGAGCAGTTCTTC. The V call is TRBV20-1, the J call TRBJ2-1; D may be TRBD1 or TRBD2 (6 bases each). V lost 6 bases to trimming and J lost 1 base, with 13 bases between them. The CDR3 runs 14 residues. The V gene's germline CDR1 is DFQATT and CDR2 SNEGSKA (reference sequence).

This clonotype has more than one count but fewer than ten. This chain joins TRBV29-1 and TRBJ1-2; 7 bases fit TRBD1. The CDR3 extends over 12 amino acids. Germline V gene lookup returns CDR1 SQVTM and CDR2 ANQGSEA. Trimming took 6 bases from V and 5 from J; bases not matched to a gene: 6. The CDR3 DNA reads TGCAGCGTCGGGGTGACAGGGTATGGCTACACCTTC. This gives the protein CSVGVTGYGYTF.

V usage is TRBV29-1 and J usage is TRBJ1-1; D is uncertain. CDR1 and CDR2 from the germline V gene are SQVTM and ANQGSEA. This CDR3 comprises 14 residues. V was trimmed by 6 bases and J by 2 bases, leaving 16 bases between them. The CDR3 DNA reads as TGCAGCGTGACAAACTCGCCAGGAAACACTGAAGCTTTCTTT. This encodes CSVTNSPGNTEAFF.

This sequence joins TRBV9 and TRBJ2-1; TRBD2 might be the D (6 bases). This CDR3 contains 15 residues. Per germline, CDR1 SGDLS and CDR2 YYNGEE. V lost 0 bases to trimming and J lost 10 bases, with 17 bases between them. This CDR3 reads CASSVVAGSWGEQFF. In DNA, the CDR3 is TGTGCCAGCAGCGTAGTGGCGGGGTCATGGGGGGAGCAGTTCTTC.

This clonotype was observed once. The chain links TRBV15 to TRBJ2-2, with TRBD2 as a possible D gene (5 bases). The length of the CDR3 is 14 residues. Trimming took 8 bases from V and 4 from J, leaving 14 bases between them. CDR1 and CDR2 (germline): LNHNV, YYDKDF (reference sequence). In DNA form, the CDR3 reads TGTGCCACCCGAGGCGGGCAGGTCACCGGGGAGCTGTTTTTT. It encodes CATRGGQVTGELFF.